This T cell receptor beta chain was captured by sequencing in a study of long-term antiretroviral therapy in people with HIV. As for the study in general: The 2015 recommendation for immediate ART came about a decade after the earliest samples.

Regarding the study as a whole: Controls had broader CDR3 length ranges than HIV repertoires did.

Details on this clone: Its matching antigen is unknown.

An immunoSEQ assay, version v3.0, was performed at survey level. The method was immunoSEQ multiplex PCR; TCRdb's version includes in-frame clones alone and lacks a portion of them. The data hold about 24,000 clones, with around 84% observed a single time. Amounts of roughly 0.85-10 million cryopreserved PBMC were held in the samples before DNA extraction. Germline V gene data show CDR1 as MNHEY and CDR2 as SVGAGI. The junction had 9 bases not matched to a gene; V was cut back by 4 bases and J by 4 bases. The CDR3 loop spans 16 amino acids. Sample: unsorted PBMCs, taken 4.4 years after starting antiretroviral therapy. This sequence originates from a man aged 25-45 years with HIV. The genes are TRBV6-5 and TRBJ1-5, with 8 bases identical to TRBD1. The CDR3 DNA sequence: TGTGCCAGCAGTTTATCCAGGACAGGGCCAAATCAGCCCCAGCATTTT. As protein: CASSLSRTGPNQPQHF.